These 8 T cell receptor beta chains originate from one sample sequenced in a study of T cell responses to AZD1222 COVID-19 vaccine. Clones were sequenced by immunoSEQ multiplex PCR, and TCRdb holds only the in-frame ones, with some missing. The sample has 150,000 or so clones; around 94% are singletons. Sample: peripheral blood, taken on day 0 of AZD1222 vaccination. The receptors derive from an adult in good health.

The chain links TRBV5-6 to TRBJ1-2; weak D call: TRBD1 (5 bases). The CDR3 has 14 residues. V was clipped by 4 bases and J by 8 bases, with 18 bases between them. CDR1 is SGHDT and CDR2 is YYEEEE in the germline V gene. CDR3 residues: CASSPDRGTGGYTF. Here the CDR3 DNA reads TGTGCCAGCAGCCCGGACCGGGGCACGGGCGGCTACACCTTC. The variable domain in full, completed from reference TRBV5-6 and TRBJ1-2, reads DAGVTQSPTHLIKTRGQQVTLRCSPKSGHDTVSWYQQALGQGPQFIFQYYEEEERQRGNFPDRFSGHQFPNYSSELNVNALLLGDSALYLCASSPDRGTGGYTFGSGTRLTVV.

V and J are TRBV6-1 and TRBJ2-5, with D possibly matching TRBD2 (6 bases). This CDR3 has 17 residues. Trimming removed 2 bases from V and 2 bases from J, with 18 bases in between. CDR1 is MNHNS and CDR2 is SASEGT in the germline V gene. This chain's CDR3 is CASSERRARGVQETQYF. As DNA, the CDR3 is TGTGCCAGCAGTGAACGCAGGGCGCGGGGTGTTCAAGAGACCCAGTACTTC.

The chain has TRBV18 and TRBJ1-5; D is unclear. The V and J ends lost 2 bases and 2 bases respectively, with 13 bases between them. Germline V gene data show CDR1 as KGHSH and CDR2 as LQKENI. CDR3 length equals 16 residues. CDR3 sequence: CASSPSSVEGNQPQHF. The CDR3 DNA reads TGTGCCAGCTCACCAAGCAGTGTAGAGGGCAATCAGCCCCAGCATTTT.

The chain uses TRBV7-9 and TRBJ1-5; D may be TRBD1 (5 bases). The CDR3 is 16 residues long. CDR1 SEHNR and CDR2 FQNEAQ come from the germline V gene (reference sequence). The V gene lost 5 bases and the J gene lost 6 bases, with 20 bases spanning the gap. The CDR3 bases are TGTGCCAGCAGCGCCCCCGGGGGATGGCTCGGTCAGCCCCAGCATTTT. As protein: CASSAPGGWLGQPQHF.

The CDR3 region has the DNA TGTGCCAGTCGGGACAGGGATATAGATGGCTACACCTTC. Residues: CASRDRDIDGYTF. The J gene is TRBJ1-2, the V gene TRBV27, with TRBD1 matching over 9 bases. Trimming cost V 9 bases and J 6 bases; bases outside gene matches: 8. Germline V gene sequence: CDR1 MNHEY, CDR2 SMNVEV (reference sequence). The CDR3 has 13 residues.

The genes are TRBV6-5 and TRBJ1-1, with D uncertain. Germline values: CDR1 MNHEY, CDR2 SVGAGI. This CDR3 is 14 amino acids long. Trimming took off 0 bases at V and 7 bases at J, with 12 bases between the two ends. The CDR3 sequence is CASSYSEGAGEAFF. The CDR3 DNA follows: TGTGCCAGCAGTTACTCGGAAGGAGCAGGTGAAGCTTTCTTT.

This clone was recorded only once. The chain uses TRBV12-5 and TRBJ2-1, with D unresolved. Per the germline V gene, CDR1 is LGHNT and CDR2 is FRNRAP. Trimming stripped 6 bases from V and 1 base from J, with 7 bases between. The CDR3 has 13 residues. CDR3 residues: CASGAVSYNEQFF. The CDR3 DNA is TGTGCTAGTGGGGCCGTTTCCTACAATGAGCAGTTCTTC.

This clone appeared a few times. The V call is TRBV12-3 or TRBV12-4, the J call TRBJ1-1; maybe TRBD1 (5 bases). CDR3 size: 13 residues. Trimming removed 6 bases at V and 7 bases at J, with 15 bases between. Here the CDR3 DNA reads TGTGCCAGCAGGGCGACATGGCAGGGTGAAGCTTTCTTT. Encoded protein: CASRATWQGEAFF.